The 18 T cell receptor beta chains listed next were all sequenced from one sample in a study of blood T cell repertoires in COVID-19. Sequencing used immunoSEQ multiplex PCR; TCRdb keeps in-frame clones, though not all of them. The table has 80,000 to 100,000 clones, roughly 80% seen once. Sequenced input: peripheral blood. The receptors stem from a man in his 70s with active or convalescent COVID-19.

The rearrangement joins TRBV4-1 to TRBJ2-7; D is ambiguous. Per the germline V gene, CDR1 is MGHRA and CDR2 is YSYEKL. Trimming cost V 1 base and J 5 bases, with 9 bases left between them. The CDR3 contains 13 residues. CDR3 residues: CASSQGQGDEQYF. The CDR3 nucleotides read TGCGCCAGCAGCCAAGGGCAAGGAGACGAGCAGTACTTC.

The rearrangement uses TRBV19 and TRBJ1-3; TRBD1 might be the D (5 bases). This CDR3 has 15 residues. Germline assignment: CDR1 LNHDA and CDR2 SQIVND (reference sequence). V shed 5 bases and J shed 2 bases, with 13 bases lying between them. CDR3 DNA sequence: TGTGCCAGTAGTCCTACCGGGACTCCTGGAAACACCATATATTTT. Translated, it gives CASSPTGTPGNTIYF.

CDR3 region: CASGEGRSSYNEQFF. The CDR3 DNA reads TGCGCCAGCGGGGAGGGGAGGAGCTCCTACAATGAGCAGTTCTTC. This chain uses TRBV4-1 with TRBJ2-1; 7 positions agree with TRBD2. Germline assignment: CDR1 MGHRA and CDR2 YSYEKL. The CDR3 consists of 15 residues. The junction had 7 bases not matched to a gene; V was cut back by 8 bases and J by 0 bases.

This chain joins TRBV9 and TRBJ1-3, with D perhaps matching TRBD1 (6 bases). The germline CDR1 and CDR2 sequences are SGDLS and YYNGEE. V lost 2 bases and J 4 bases, leaving 16 bases between the germline ends. This CDR3 is built from 16 residues. The CDR3 DNA follows: TGTGCCAGCAGCGTCTCCCAGGGGTTGAAAGGAAACACCATATATTTT. Encoded protein: CASSVSQGLKGNTIYF. Complete variable domain (other parts from reference TRBV9 and TRBJ1-3): DSGVTQTPKHLITATGQRVTLRCSPRSGDLSVYWYQQSLDQGLQFLIQYYNGEERAKGNILERFSAQQFPDLHSELNLSSLELGDSALYFCASSVSQGLKGNTIYFGEGSWLTVV.

As regards this clone: Within the sample, other DNA sequences also encode this same CDR3. The chain recombines TRBV30 with TRBJ2-7; tentatively, D is TRBD2 (5 bases). Germline V gene lookup returns CDR1 GTSNPN and CDR2 SVGIG (reference sequence). Trimming pared 5 bases from V and 0 bases from J, leaving 8 bases between. This CDR3 region has 12 residues. Written as DNA, the CDR3 is TGTGCCTGGTCACGGGACTCCTACGAGCAGTACTTC. This codes for CAWSRDSYEQYF.

The chain recombines TRBV19 with TRBJ2-5; 8 bases match TRBD1. The CDR3 extends over 13 amino acids. With 6 bases clipped from V and 4 bases from J, the junction kept 4 bases outside the gene matches. Germline-derived CDR1 and CDR2 are LNHDA and SQIVND (reference sequence). CDR3 residues: CASSRTGIETQYF. CDR3 bases: TGTGCCAGTAGCCGGACAGGGATAGAGACCCAGTACTTC.

This clone has a single count. This chain joins TRBV30 and TRBJ2-7; TRBD1 matches 9 bases. This CDR3 contains 14 residues. V shed 3 bases, J shed 6 bases, and the junction held 9 bases outside the gene matches. The germline V gene encodes CDR1 GTSNPN and CDR2 SVGIG (reference sequence). The CDR3 region is CAWRGTGILSEQYF. DNA of the CDR3: TGTGCCTGGAGGGGGACAGGGATTCTGTCCGAGCAGTACTTC. Filled out from reference TRBV30 and TRBJ2-7, the complete variable domain reads SQTIHQWPATLVQPVGSPLSLECTVEGTSNPNLYWYRQAAGRGLQLLFYSVGIGQISSEVPQNLSASRPQDRQFILSSKKLLLSDSGFYLCAWRGTGILSEQYFGPGTRLTVT.

V gene TRBV2 combines with J gene TRBJ1-1, with 10 bases fitting TRBD1. The CDR3 has 16 amino acids. Losses at the gene ends were 7 bases for V and 2 bases for J; bases not matched to a gene: 10. Germline CDR1 SNHLY, CDR2 FYNNEI. Here the CDR3 reads CASNRGTGDVNTEAFF. The CDR3 DNA reads as TGTGCCAGCAATAGGGGGACAGGGGATGTCAACACTGAAGCTTTCTTT. The full variable domain, completed using reference TRBV2 and TRBJ1-1, is EPEVTQTPSHQVTQMGQEVILRCVPISNHLYFYWYRQILGQKVEFLVSFYNNEISEKSEIFDDQFSVERPDGSNFTLKIRSTKLEDSAMYFCASNRGTGDVNTEAFFGQGTRLTVV.

This chain uses TRBV18 with TRBJ1-1, with D possibly matching TRBD1 (5 bases). Per the germline V gene, CDR1 is KGHSH and CDR2 is LQKENI. V gave up 3 bases and J gave up 2 bases, with 16 bases separating them. The CDR3 loop spans 16 amino acids. CDR3 loop: CASSPYDPGVNTEAFF. The CDR3 DNA is TGTGCCAGCTCACCGTACGACCCGGGGGTAAACACTGAAGCTTTCTTT.

This clone occurred a few times. The rearrangement uses TRBV7-2 and TRBJ2-1, with a possible D match to TRBD2 (6 bases). This CDR3 spans 15 amino acids. V was cut by 5 bases and J by 7 bases, with 18 bases left in between. The germline gives CDR1 SGHTA, CDR2 FQGNSA. The CDR3 region has the DNA TGTGCCAGCAGCCCCCAGCGCGGGGAAGGGAATGAGCAGTTCTTC. This gives the protein CASSPQRGEGNEQFF.

The chain uses TRBV3-1 (or the pseudogene TRBV3-2) and TRBJ1-2; D gene ambiguous. V dropped 8 bases and J dropped 0 bases, with 10 bases sitting between them. From germline, CDR1 is LGHDT and CDR2 YNNKEL (reference sequence). This CDR3 has 13 residues. The CDR3 spells CASSRDSNYGYTF. The CDR3 DNA reads TGTGCCAGCTCCCGGGATTCTAACTATGGCTACACCTTC.

This clone was counted a single time. The CDR3 spells CASEGSASGVSYNEQFF. CDR3 DNA sequence: TGTGCCAGCGAGGGTAGTGCTAGCGGGGTCTCCTACAATGAGCAGTTCTTC. This sequence joins TRBV7-9 and TRBJ2-1, with 9 nucleotides matching TRBD2. The CDR3 totals 17 residues. Unmatched junction bases numbered 11, after V lost 8 bases and J lost 0 bases. CDR1 and CDR2 from the germline V gene are SEHNR and FQNEAQ (reference sequence). Complete variable domain (other parts from reference TRBV7-9 and TRBJ2-1): DTGVSQNPRHKITKRGQNVTFRCDPISEHNRLYWYRQTLGQGPEFLTYFQNEAQLEKSRLLSDRFSAERPKGSFSTLEIQRTEQGDSAMYLCASEGSASGVSYNEQFFGPGTRLTVL.

The genes are TRBV4-1 and TRBJ1-5; no clear D gene. This CDR3 is built from 16 residues. CDR1 is MGHRA, CDR2 YSYEKL, per germline. With 1 base removed from V and 1 base from J, the gap between germline ends came to 11 bases. CDR3 protein: CASSQVWWASNQPQHF. In DNA form, the CDR3 reads TGCGCCAGCAGCCAAGTGTGGTGGGCCAGCAATCAGCCCCAGCATTTT.

DNA of the CDR3: TGTGCCAGCAGCGCCGACAGGGTGGCCTACGAGCAGTACTTC. Translated: CASSADRVAYEQYF. J is TRBJ2-7 and V is TRBV7-9, with TRBD1 matching over 7 bases. Germline assignment: CDR1 SEHNR and CDR2 FQNEAQ (reference sequence). V shed 5 bases, J shed 2 bases, and the junction held 6 bases outside the gene matches. The CDR3 sequence is 14 residues long.

This clone was observed a handful of times. The chain joins TRBV11-2 to TRBJ1-4; D perhaps matches TRBD1 (6 bases). The CDR3 covers 13 residues. Germline V gives CDR1 SGHAT, CDR2 FQNNGV. V was clipped by 5 bases and J by 8 bases, with 12 bases between them. The CDR3 reads CASSASTGEKLFF. DNA for the CDR3: TGTGCCAGCAGCGCCTCTACAGGGGAAAAACTGTTTTTT.

Turning to this clone: Mismatch with germline at one junction end may stem from a read error. CDR3 DNA sequence: TGTGCTAGCACCAAAGCGGGGGGCGGAGAGACCCAGTACTTC. Translated, it gives CASTKAGGGETQYF. The chain joins TRBV7-7 to TRBJ2-5; 9 positions match TRBD2. The CDR3 sequence is 14 residues long. The germline V gene has CDR1 SSHAT and CDR2 FNYEAQ (reference sequence).

This sequence joins TRBV6-5 and TRBJ2-2; tentatively, D is TRBD1 (5 bases). CDR1 and CDR2 from the germline V gene are MNHEY and SVGAGI. The V and J ends lost 6 bases and 6 bases respectively, with 11 bases between them. CDR3 length: 13 amino acids. The CDR3 region has the DNA TGTGCCAGCAGAACCAGGGTATCCGGGGAGCTGTTTTTT. It is translated as CASRTRVSGELFF.

Of note for this clone: Relative to the germline gene, one junction end is altered; a read error may explain this. The chain links TRBV7-7 to TRBJ1-5; TRBD1 matches 10 bases. Germline assignment: CDR1 SSHAT and CDR2 FNYEAQ (reference sequence). This CDR3 has 16 amino acids. CDR3 nucleotide sequence: TGTGCTAGCAGCTTATCGGACAGGGGGTCCAATCAGCCCCAGCATTTT. It specifies CASSLSDRGSNQPQHF.